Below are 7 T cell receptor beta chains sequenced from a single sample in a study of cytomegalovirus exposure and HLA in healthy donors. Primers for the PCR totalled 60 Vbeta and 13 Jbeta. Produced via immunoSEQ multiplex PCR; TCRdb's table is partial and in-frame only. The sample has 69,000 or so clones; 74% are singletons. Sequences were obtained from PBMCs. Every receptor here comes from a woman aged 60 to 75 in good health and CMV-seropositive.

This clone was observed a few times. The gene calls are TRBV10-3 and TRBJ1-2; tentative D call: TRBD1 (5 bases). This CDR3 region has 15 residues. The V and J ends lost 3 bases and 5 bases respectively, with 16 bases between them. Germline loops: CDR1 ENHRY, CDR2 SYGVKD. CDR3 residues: CAISDLLGTQYGYTF. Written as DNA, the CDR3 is TGTGCCATCAGTGACTTACTCGGGACTCAGTATGGCTACACCTTC.

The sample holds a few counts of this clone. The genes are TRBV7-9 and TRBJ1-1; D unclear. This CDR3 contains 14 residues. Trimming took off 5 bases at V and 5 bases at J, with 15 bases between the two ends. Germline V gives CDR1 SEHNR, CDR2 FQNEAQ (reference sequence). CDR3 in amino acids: CASSPPNSRTEAFF. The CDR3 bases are TGTGCCAGCAGCCCCCCCAACTCGCGGACTGAAGCTTTCTTT.

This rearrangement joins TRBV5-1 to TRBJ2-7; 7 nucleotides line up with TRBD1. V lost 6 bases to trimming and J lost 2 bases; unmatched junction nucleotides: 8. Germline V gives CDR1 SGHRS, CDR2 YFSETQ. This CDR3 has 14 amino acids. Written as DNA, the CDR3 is TGCGCCAGCACCCCATCGACAGGGACCTACGAGCAGTACTTC. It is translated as CASTPSTGTYEQYF.

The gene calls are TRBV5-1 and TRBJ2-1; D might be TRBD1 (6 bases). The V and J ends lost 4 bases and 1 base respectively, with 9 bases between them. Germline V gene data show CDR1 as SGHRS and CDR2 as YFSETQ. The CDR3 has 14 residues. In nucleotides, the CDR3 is TGCGCCAGCAGCCTCGGACAGTCCTACAATGAGCAGTTCTTC. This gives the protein CASSLGQSYNEQFF.

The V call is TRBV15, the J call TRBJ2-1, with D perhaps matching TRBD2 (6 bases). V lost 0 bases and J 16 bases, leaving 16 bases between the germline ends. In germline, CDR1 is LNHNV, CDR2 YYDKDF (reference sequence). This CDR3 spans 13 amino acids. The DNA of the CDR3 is TGTGCCACCAGCAGAGATTTAGCGGACCCGCTTTTCTTC. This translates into CATSRDLADPLFF.

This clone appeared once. CDR3 sequence (DNA): TGTGCCAGCATTCCTGCACAGGGAAACACTGAAGCTTTCTTT. This encodes CASIPAQGNTEAFF. V gene TRBV6-5 combines with J gene TRBJ1-1; possible D gene TRBD1, 6 bases. There are 14 residues in the CDR3. Germline assignment: CDR1 MNHEY and CDR2 SVGAGI. Trimming removed 7 bases from V and 2 bases from J, with 14 bases in between.

The CDR3 DNA reads TGTGCCAGTACTAATGTGGGGGGTTGGGATCAGCCCCAGCATTTT. This encodes CASTNVGGWDQPQHF. The rearrangement uses TRBV19 and TRBJ1-5, with D possibly being TRBD1 (5 bases). V dropped 7 bases and J dropped 5 bases, with 18 bases sitting between them. This CDR3 comprises 15 residues. Germline loops: CDR1 LNHDA, CDR2 SQIVND (reference sequence). The entire variable domain, with the rest obtained from reference TRBV19 and TRBJ1-5, is as follows: DGGITQSPKYLFRKEGQNVTLSCEQNLNHDAMYWYRQDPGQGLRLIYYSQIVNDFQKGDIAEGYSVSREKKESFPLTVTSAQKNPTAFYLCASTNVGGWDQPQHFGDGTRLSIL.